There are many counts of the clone carrying this TCR beta chain. The data originate from a study of T cells in Graves' hyperthyroidism and ophthalmopathy. A NOSPECS grade of at least 4, a Clinical Activity Score of at least 3 and duration under 3 months were recorded in ophthalmopathy patients. Trimming took 3 bases from V and 6 from J; bases not matched to a gene: 1. Germline CDR1 SGHTA, CDR2 FQGNSA. The CDR3 length is 12 residues. TCR beta CDR3 regions were amplified from RNA transcripts. The HTBI primer set was used in a first-round RT-PCR of the TCR CDR3. TCRdb reprocessed the multiplex PCR reads via MiXCR and lists one record per CDR3 protein. The data hold 600,000 or so distinct CDR3 sequences, with about 14% observed a single time.

The chain is built from TRBV7-2 and TRBJ2-7, with TRBD2 identical over 8 bases. The TCR was taken from a woman between 50 and 59 years old with Graves' ophthalmopathy. Specimen: blood. The CDR3 is CASSFSGTEQYF. CDR3 bases: TGTGCCAGCAGCTTTAGCGGGACCGAGCAGTACTTC.